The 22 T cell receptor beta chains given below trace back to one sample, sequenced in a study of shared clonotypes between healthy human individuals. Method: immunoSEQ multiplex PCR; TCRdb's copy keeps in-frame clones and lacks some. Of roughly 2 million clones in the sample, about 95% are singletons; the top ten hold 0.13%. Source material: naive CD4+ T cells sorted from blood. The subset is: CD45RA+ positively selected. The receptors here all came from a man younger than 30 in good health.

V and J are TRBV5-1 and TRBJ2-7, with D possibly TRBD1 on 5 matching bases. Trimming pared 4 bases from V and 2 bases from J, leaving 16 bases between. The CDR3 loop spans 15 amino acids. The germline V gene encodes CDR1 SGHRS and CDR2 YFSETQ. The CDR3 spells CASSQTGYNPYEQYF. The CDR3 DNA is TGCGCCAGCAGCCAAACAGGCTACAACCCCTACGAGCAGTACTTC. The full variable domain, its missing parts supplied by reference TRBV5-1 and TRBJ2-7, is KAGVTQTPRYLIKTRGQQVTLSCSPISGHRSVSWYQQTPGQGLQFLFEYFSETQRNKGNFPGRFSGRQFSNSRSEMNVSTLELGDSALYLCASSQTGYNPYEQYFGPGTRLTVT.

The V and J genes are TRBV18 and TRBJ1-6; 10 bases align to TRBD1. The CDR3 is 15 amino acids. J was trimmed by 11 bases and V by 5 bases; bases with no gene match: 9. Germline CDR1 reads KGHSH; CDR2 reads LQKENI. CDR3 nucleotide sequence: TGTGCCAGCTCATCGGGACAGGGGCAATTGGCACCCCTCCACTTT. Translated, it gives CASSSGQGQLAPLHF.

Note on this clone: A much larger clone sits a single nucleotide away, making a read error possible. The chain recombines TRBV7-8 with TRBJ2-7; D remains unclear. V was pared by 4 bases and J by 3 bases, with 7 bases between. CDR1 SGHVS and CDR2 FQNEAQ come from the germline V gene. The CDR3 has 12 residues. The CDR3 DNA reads TGTGCCAGCAGCTCCAGGTACTACGAGCAGTACTTC. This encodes CASSSRYYEQYF. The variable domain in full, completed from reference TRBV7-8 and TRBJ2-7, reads GAGVSQSPRYKVAKRGQDVALRCDPISGHVSLFWYQQALGQGPEFLTYFQNEAQLDKSGLPSDRFFAERPEGSVSTLKIQRTQQEDSAVYLCASSSRYYEQYFGPGTRLTVT.

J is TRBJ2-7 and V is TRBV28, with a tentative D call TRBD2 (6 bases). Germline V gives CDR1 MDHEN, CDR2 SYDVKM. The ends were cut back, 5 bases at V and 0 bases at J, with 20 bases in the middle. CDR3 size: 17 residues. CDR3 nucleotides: TGTGCCAGCAGTAGGGCAGACGGGGGATTACTCTCCTACGAGCAGTACTTC. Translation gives CASSRADGGLLSYEQYF. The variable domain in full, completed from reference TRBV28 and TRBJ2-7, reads DVKVTQSSRYLVKRTGEKVFLECVQDMDHENMFWYRQDPGLGLRLIYFSYDVKMKEKGDIPEGYSVSREKKERFSLILESASTNQTSMYLCASSRADGGLLSYEQYFGPGTRLTVT.

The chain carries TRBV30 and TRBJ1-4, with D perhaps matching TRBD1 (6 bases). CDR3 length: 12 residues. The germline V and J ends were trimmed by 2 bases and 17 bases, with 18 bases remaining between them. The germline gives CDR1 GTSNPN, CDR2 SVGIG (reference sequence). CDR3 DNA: TGTGCCTGGAGTAACATAAGGGACATGCCATTTTTT. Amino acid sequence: CAWSNIRDMPFF. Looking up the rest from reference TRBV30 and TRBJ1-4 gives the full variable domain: SQTIHQWPATLVQPVGSPLSLECTVEGTSNPNLYWYRQAAGRGLQLLFYSVGIGQISSEVPQNLSASRPQDRQFILSSKKLLLSDSGFYLCAWSNIRDMPFFGSGTQLSVL.

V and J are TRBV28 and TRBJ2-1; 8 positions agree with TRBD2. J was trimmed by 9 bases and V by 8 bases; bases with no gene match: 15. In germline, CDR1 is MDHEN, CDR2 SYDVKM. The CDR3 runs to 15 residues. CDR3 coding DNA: TGTGCCAGCGTCAGCCCCGGGGCGGGGGGCAGTGAGCAGTTCTTC. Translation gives CASVSPGAGGSEQFF.

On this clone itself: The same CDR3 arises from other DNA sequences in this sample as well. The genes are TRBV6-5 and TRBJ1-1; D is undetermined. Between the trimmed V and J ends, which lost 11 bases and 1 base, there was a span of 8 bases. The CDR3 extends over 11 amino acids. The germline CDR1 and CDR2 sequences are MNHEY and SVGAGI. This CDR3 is CASARNTEAFF. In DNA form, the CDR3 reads TGTGCCTCGGCGAGGAACACTGAAGCTTTCTTT.

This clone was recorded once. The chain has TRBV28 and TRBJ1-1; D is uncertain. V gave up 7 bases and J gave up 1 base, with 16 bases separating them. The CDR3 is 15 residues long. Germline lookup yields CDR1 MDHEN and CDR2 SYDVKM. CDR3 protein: CASILGGPENTEAFF. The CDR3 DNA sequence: TGTGCCAGCATCCTAGGAGGTCCGGAGAACACTGAAGCTTTCTTT.

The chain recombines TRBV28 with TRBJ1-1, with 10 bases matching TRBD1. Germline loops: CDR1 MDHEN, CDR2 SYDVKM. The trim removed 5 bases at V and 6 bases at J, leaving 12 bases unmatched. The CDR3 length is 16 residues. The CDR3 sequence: CASSGNKDRGRPEAFF. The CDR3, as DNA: TGTGCCAGCAGTGGAAATAAGGACAGGGGGAGGCCTGAAGCTTTCTTT.

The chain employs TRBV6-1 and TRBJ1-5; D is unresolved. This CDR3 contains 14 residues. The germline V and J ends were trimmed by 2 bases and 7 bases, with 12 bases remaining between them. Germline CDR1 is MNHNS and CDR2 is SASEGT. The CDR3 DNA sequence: TGTGCCAGCAGTGAAAATTCGATTCTACAGCCCCAGCATTTT. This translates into CASSENSILQPQHF.

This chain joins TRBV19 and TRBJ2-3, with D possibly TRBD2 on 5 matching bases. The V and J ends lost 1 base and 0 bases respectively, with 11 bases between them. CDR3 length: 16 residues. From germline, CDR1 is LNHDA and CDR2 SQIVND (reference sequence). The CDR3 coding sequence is TGTGCCAGTAGTATAGGGCCCAGCGGTAGCACAGATACGCAGTATTTT. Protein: CASSIGPSGSTDTQYF.

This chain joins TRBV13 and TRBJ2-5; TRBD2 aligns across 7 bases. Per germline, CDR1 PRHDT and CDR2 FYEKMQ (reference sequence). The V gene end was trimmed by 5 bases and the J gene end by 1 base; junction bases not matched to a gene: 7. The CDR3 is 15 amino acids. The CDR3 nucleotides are TGTGCCAGCAGCCTACGAGCGGGGAGCCAAGAGACCCAGTACTTC. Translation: CASSLRAGSQETQYF.

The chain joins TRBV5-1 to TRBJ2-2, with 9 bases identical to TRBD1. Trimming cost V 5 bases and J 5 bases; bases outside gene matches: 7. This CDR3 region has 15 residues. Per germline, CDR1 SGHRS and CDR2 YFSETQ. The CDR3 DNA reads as TGCGCCAGCAGTAAGGACAGGGGAGGAACCGGGGAGCTGTTTTTT. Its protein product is CASSKDRGGTGELFF.

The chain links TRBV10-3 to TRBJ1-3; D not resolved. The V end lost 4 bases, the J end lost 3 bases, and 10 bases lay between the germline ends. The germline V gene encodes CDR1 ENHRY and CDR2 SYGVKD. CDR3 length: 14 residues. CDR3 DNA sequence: TGTGCCATCAGTGTCGGGTTTGGTGGAAACACCATATATTTT. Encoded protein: CAISVGFGGNTIYF.

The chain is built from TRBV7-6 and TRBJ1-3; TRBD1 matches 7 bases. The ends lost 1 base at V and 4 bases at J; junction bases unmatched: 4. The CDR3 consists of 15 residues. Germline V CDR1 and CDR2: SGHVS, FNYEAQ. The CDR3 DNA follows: TGTGCCAGCAGCTTAGTACAGGGGACGGGAAACACCATATATTTT. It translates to CASSLVQGTGNTIYF.

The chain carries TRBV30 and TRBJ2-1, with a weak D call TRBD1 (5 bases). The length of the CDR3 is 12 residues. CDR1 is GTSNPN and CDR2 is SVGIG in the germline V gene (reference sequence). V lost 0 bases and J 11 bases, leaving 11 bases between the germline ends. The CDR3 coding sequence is TGTGCCTGGAGTGTAGGGGCTCGACAGCAGTTCTTC. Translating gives CAWSVGARQQFF.

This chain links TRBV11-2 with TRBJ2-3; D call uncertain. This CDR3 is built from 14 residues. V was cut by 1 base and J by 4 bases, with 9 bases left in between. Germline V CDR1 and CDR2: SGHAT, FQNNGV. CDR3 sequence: CASSLVGQADTQYF. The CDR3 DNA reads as TGTGCCAGCAGCTTAGTAGGGCAGGCAGATACGCAGTATTTT.

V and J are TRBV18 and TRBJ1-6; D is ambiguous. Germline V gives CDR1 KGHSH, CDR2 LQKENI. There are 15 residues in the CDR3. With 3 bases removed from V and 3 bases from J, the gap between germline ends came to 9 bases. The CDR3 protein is CASSPFDYYNSPLHF. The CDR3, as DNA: TGTGCCAGCTCACCTTTCGATTACTATAATTCACCCCTCCACTTT.

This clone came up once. CDR3 coding DNA: TGTGCCAGCAGCCAAGATTCGAAGCTAGCGGGGGGCCCATACAATGAGCAGTTCTTC. Protein sequence: CASSQDSKLAGGPYNEQFF. The rearrangement links TRBV4-2 to TRBJ2-1; the match to TRBD2 covers 11 bases. Unmatched junction bases numbered 11, after V lost 0 bases and J lost 4 bases. Per the germline V gene, CDR1 is LGHNA and CDR2 is YNFKEQ. CDR3 size: 19 residues.

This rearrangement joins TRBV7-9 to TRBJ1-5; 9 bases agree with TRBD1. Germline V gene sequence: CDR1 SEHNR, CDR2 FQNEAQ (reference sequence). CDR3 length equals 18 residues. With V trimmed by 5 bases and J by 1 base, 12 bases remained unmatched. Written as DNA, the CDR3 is TGTGCCAGCAGCGCGTCTCCGGGACAGGGATGGAGCAATCAGCCCCAGCATTTT. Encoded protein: CASSASPGQGWSNQPQHF.

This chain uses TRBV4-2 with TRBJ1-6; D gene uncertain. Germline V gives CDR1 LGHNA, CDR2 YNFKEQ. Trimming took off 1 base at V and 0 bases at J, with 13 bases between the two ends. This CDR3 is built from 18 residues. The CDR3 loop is CASSQGAVRSSYNSPLHF. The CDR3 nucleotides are TGTGCCAGCAGCCAAGGGGCCGTCCGAAGCTCCTATAATTCACCCCTCCACTTT.

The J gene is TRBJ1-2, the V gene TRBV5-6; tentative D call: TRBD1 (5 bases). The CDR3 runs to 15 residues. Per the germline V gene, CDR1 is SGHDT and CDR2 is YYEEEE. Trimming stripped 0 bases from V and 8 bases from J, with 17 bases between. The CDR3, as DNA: TGTGCCAGCAGCTTGGCCCTTGGAGGGGCAGAAGGCTACACCTTC. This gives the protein CASSLALGGAEGYTF.